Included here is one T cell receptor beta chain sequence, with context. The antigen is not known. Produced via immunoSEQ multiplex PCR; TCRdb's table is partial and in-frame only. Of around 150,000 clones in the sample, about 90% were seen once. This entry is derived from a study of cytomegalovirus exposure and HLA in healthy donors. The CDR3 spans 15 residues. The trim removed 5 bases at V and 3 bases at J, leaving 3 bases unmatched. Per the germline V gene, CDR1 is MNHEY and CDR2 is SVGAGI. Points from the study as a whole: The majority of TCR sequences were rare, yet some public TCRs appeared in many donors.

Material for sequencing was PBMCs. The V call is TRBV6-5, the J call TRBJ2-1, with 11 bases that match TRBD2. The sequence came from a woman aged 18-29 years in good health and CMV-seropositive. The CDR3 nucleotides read TGTGCCAGCAGTAAGGGACTAGCGGACTACAATGAGCAGTTCTTC. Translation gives CASSKGLADYNEQFF.